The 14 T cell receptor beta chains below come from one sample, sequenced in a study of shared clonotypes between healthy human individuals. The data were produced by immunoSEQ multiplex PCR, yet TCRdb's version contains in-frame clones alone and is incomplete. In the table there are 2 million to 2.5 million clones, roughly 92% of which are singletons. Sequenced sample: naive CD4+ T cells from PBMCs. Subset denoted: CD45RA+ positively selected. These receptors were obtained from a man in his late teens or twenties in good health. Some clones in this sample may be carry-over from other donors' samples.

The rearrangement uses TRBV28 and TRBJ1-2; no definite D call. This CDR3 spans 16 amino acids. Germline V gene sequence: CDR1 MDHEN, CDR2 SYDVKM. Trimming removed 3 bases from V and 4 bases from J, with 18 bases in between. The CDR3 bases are TGTGCCAGCAGTTTGGGGAGGGCCCCTCTTGGCTATGGCTACACCTTC. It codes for CASSLGRAPLGYGYTF.

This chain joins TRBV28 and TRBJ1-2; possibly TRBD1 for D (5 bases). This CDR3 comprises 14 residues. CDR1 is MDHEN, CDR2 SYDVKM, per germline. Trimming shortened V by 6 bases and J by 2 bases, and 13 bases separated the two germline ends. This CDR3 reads CASSEAGSNYGYTF. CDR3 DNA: TGTGCCAGCAGCGAGGCAGGGAGCAACTATGGCTACACCTTC.

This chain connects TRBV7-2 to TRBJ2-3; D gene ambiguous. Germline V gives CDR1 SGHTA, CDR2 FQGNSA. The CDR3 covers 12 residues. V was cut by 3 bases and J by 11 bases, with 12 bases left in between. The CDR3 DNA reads TGTGCCAGCAGCTTTGCACGAGCGATGCAGTATTTT. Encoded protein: CASSFARAMQYF.

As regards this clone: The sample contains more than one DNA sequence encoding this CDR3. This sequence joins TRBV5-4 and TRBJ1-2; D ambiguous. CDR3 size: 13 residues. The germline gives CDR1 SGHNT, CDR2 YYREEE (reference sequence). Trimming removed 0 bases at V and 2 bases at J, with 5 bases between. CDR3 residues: CASSLGGNYGYTF. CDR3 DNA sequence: TGTGCCAGCAGCTTGGGGGGAAACTATGGCTACACCTTC.

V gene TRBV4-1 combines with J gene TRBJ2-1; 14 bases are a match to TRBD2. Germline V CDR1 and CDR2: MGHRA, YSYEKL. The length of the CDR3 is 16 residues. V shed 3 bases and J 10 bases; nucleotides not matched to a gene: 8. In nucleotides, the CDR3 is TGCGCCAGCAGCCACCCCGGGACTAGCGGGGGTGACGAGCAGTTCTTC. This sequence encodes CASSHPGTSGGDEQFF.

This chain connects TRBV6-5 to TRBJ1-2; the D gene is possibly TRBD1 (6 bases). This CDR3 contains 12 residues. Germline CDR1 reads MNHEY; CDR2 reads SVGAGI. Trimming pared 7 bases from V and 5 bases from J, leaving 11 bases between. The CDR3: CASTKDSYGYTF. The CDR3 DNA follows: TGTGCCAGCACCAAGGACAGTTATGGCTACACCTTC.

The CDR3 DNA reads as TGTGCCAGCAGCGTAGGGTCGGGGGAGGAGCCCCAGCATTTT. This translates into CASSVGSGEEPQHF. V gene TRBV9 combines with J gene TRBJ1-5, with TRBD1 as a possible D gene (5 bases). Germline assignment: CDR1 SGDLS and CDR2 YYNGEE. The CDR3 is made up of 14 amino acids. The V end was cut by 0 bases, the J end by 8 bases, with 12 bases between.

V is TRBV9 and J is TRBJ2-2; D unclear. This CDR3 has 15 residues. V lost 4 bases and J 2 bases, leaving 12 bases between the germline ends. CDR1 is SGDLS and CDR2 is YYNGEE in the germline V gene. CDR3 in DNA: TGTGCCAGCAGCTTAGTCTCGGCTAACACCGGGGAGCTGTTTTTT. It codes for CASSLVSANTGELFF.

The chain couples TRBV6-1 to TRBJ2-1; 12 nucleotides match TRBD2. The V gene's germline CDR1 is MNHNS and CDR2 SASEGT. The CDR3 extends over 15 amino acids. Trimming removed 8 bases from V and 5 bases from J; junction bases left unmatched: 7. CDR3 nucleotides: TGTGCCAGCTTGACTAGCGGGAGTCGCGACAATGAGCAGTTCTTC. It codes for CASLTSGSRDNEQFF.

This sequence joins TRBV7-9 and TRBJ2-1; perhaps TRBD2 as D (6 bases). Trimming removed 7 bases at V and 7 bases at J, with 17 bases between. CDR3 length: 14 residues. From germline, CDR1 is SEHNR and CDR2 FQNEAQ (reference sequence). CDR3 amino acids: CASTPSGGVNEQFF. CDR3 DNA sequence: TGTGCCAGCACCCCTTCGGGCGGGGTGAATGAGCAGTTCTTC.

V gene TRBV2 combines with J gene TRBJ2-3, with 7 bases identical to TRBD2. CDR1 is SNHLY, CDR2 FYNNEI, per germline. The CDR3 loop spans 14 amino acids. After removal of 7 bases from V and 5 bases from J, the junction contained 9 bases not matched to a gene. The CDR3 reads CASNSGGGIDTQYF. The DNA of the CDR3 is TGTGCCAGCAATTCGGGAGGAGGGATAGATACGCAGTATTTT.

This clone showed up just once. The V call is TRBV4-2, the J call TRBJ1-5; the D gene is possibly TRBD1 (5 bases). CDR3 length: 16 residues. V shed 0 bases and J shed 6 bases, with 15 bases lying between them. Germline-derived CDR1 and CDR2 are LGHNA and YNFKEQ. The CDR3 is CASSQEGEQGVQPQHF. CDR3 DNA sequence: TGTGCCAGCAGCCAAGAGGGGGAACAAGGGGTTCAGCCCCAGCATTTT.

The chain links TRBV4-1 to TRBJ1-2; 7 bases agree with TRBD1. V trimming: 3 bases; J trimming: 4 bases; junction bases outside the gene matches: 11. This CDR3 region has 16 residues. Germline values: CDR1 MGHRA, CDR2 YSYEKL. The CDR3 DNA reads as TGCGCCAGCAGCCATTCACCTAAAACAGGGGTCTATGGCTACACCTTC. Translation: CASSHSPKTGVYGYTF.

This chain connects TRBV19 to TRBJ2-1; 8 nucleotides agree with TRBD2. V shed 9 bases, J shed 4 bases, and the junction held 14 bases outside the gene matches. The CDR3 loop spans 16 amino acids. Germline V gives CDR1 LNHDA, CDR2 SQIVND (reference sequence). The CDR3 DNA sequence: TGTGCCAGCCAGAAAGGGGCTAGCGGGTTTTACAATGAGCAGTTCTTC. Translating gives CASQKGASGFYNEQFF.